Presented here are 27 T cell receptor beta chains from one specimen sequenced in a study of blood T cell repertoires in COVID-19. Profiled with immunoSEQ multiplex PCR; TCRdb holds only in-frame clones, not every one. This sample has around 170,000 clones, with nearly 90% found just once. Input material: peripheral blood. The receptors come from a man aged 18 to 29 who had recovered from COVID-19.

The V and J genes are TRBV30 and TRBJ2-6, with D possibly matching TRBD2 (6 bases). CDR3 length: 14 residues. Per germline, CDR1 GTSNPN and CDR2 SVGIG (reference sequence). V was trimmed by 8 bases and J by 2 bases, leaving 13 bases between them. The CDR3 region is CAKSTGAGANVLTF. The CDR3 coding sequence is TGTGCCAAAAGTACGGGGGCTGGGGCCAACGTCCTGACTTTC.

The rearrangement joins TRBV6-5 to TRBJ2-1; 12 bases align to TRBD2. CDR3 length: 14 amino acids. After removal of 5 bases from V and 8 bases from J, the junction contained 4 bases not matched to a gene. CDR1 is MNHEY and CDR2 is SVGAGI in the germline V gene. CDR3: CASSRGLAGHEQFF. CDR3 nucleotide sequence: TGTGCCAGCAGTCGGGGACTAGCGGGCCATGAGCAGTTCTTC.

The CDR3 is CAWSVPRGDQPQHF. In nucleotides, the CDR3 is TGTGCCTGGAGTGTACCCAGGGGAGATCAGCCCCAGCATTTT. This chain connects TRBV30 to TRBJ1-5; weak D call: TRBD1 (6 bases). The germline gives CDR1 GTSNPN, CDR2 SVGIG (reference sequence). V lost 0 bases, J lost 5 bases, and 11 bases lay in between. The CDR3 has 14 amino acids. Filled out from reference TRBV30 and TRBJ1-5, the complete variable domain reads SQTIHQWPATLVQPVGSPLSLECTVEGTSNPNLYWYRQAAGRGLQLLFYSVGIGQISSEVPQNLSASRPQDRQFILSSKKLLLSDSGFYLCAWSVPRGDQPQHFGDGTRLSIL.

The J gene is TRBJ2-3, the V gene TRBV10-3; 8 bases map to TRBD2. The CDR3 sequence is 14 residues long. Germline loops: CDR1 ENHRY, CDR2 SYGVKD. V gave up 5 bases and J gave up 0 bases; unmatched junction bases: 1. CDR3 sequence (DNA): TGTGCCATCAGTTTAGCGGGAAGCACAGATACGCAGTATTTT. Translation: CAISLAGSTDTQYF.

V is TRBV9 and J is TRBJ2-2; TRBD2 matches 11 bases. V was pared by 2 bases and J by 4 bases, with 4 bases of the junction left unmatched. Germline V gene data show CDR1 as SGDLS and CDR2 as YYNGEE. This CDR3 comprises 16 residues. The CDR3 is CASSVTSGRGTGELFF. The CDR3 DNA reads TGTGCCAGCAGCGTTACTAGCGGGAGAGGCACCGGGGAGCTGTTTTTT.

The chain recombines TRBV13 with TRBJ1-1; no definite D call. Trimming pared 5 bases from V and 5 bases from J, leaving 12 bases between. Per the germline V gene, CDR1 is PRHDT and CDR2 is FYEKMQ (reference sequence). This CDR3 has 13 residues. CDR3 amino acids: CASSPGRGTEAFF. The DNA of the CDR3 is TGTGCCAGCAGCCCTGGCCGAGGGACTGAAGCTTTCTTT.

The chain uses TRBV24-1 and TRBJ2-5, with 10 nucleotides matching TRBD1. V was clipped by 0 bases and J by 3 bases; unmatched bases: 3. This CDR3 has 16 residues. Germline V gives CDR1 KGHDR, CDR2 SFDVKD. The CDR3 DNA sequence: TGTGCCACCAGTGATTTGGGACAGGGGGTGAAAGAGACCCAGTACTTC. Encoded protein: CATSDLGQGVKETQYF.

This clone was recorded once. This chain joins TRBV9 and TRBJ2-6; 7 nucleotides line up with TRBD1. CDR1 SGDLS and CDR2 YYNGEE come from the germline V gene. V gave up 3 bases and J gave up 0 bases; unmatched junction bases: 3. The CDR3 consists of 16 residues. DNA for the CDR3: TGTGCCAGCAGCGCCACAGGGGCCTCTGGGGCCAACGTCCTGACTTTC. This encodes CASSATGASGANVLTF.

J is TRBJ2-5 and V is TRBV5-6; 8 bases agree with TRBD2. The V gene's germline CDR1 is SGHDT and CDR2 YYEEEE. V trimming: 0 bases; J trimming: 3 bases; junction bases outside the gene matches: 4. There are 15 residues in the CDR3. The CDR3 DNA follows: TGTGCCAGCAGCTTGGCGGGAGGGAAGAAAGAGACCCAGTACTTC. Protein sequence: CASSLAGGKKETQYF.

J is TRBJ2-3 and V is TRBV11-3; 8 nucleotides agree with TRBD2. CDR1 is SGHNT and CDR2 is YENEEA in the germline V gene. The length of the CDR3 is 17 residues. The ends lost 5 bases at V and 2 bases at J; junction bases unmatched: 12. As DNA, the CDR3 is TGTGCCAGCAGCCTATCCGGAGGTAGCGGGGTCACAGATACGCAGTATTTT. It specifies CASSLSGGSGVTDTQYF.

The genes are TRBV7-2 and TRBJ2-7; maybe TRBD2 (6 bases). Germline CDR1 reads SGHTA; CDR2 reads FQGNSA. V was pared by 1 base and J by 2 bases, with 9 bases between. The CDR3 has 14 amino acids. DNA of the CDR3: TGTGCCAGCAGCTTAGGCGGGGAGACCTACGAGCAGTACTTC. It codes for CASSLGGETYEQYF.

This sequence joins TRBV5-6 and TRBJ1-5, with no clear D. Germline V gene lookup returns CDR1 SGHDT and CDR2 YYEEEE. The CDR3 totals 14 residues. V was pared by 3 bases and J by 4 bases, with 11 bases between. The CDR3 DNA reads as TGTGCCAGCAGCTATTCAGTATCTAATCAGCCCCAGCATTTT. The encoded protein is CASSYSVSNQPQHF. The complete variable domain, with remaining parts taken from reference TRBV5-6 and TRBJ1-5, reads DAGVTQSPTHLIKTRGQQVTLRCSPKSGHDTVSWYQQALGQGPQFIFQYYEEEERQRGNFPDRFSGHQFPNYSSELNVNALLLGDSALYLCASSYSVSNQPQHFGDGTRLSIL.

The chain has TRBV7-9 and TRBJ2-3; 9 bases align to TRBD2. Trimming removed 5 bases from V and 2 bases from J; junction bases left unmatched: 5. The CDR3 is 15 residues long. The germline V gene has CDR1 SEHNR and CDR2 FQNEAQ (reference sequence). The CDR3 region has the DNA TGTGCCAGCAGCAGAGGACTAGCGAACACAGATACGCAGTATTTT. Protein: CASSRGLANTDTQYF.

The chain carries TRBV9 and TRBJ2-1; a possible D gene is TRBD2 (6 bases). V gave up 0 bases and J gave up 8 bases, with 12 bases separating them. This CDR3 contains 14 residues. Germline CDR1 SGDLS, CDR2 YYNGEE. CDR3: CASSVGGGWHEQFF. The CDR3, as DNA: TGTGCCAGCAGCGTAGGGGGAGGTTGGCATGAGCAGTTCTTC.

This clone was observed a few times. The V gene is TRBV4-3, the J gene TRBJ2-1; 7 bases fit TRBD2. The CDR3 sequence is 15 residues long. Trimming at V came to 3 bases and at J to 5 bases, leaving 7 bases not matched to a gene. CDR1 LGHNA and CDR2 YSLEER come from the germline V gene. The DNA for the CDR3 is TGCGCCAGCAGCCATCCGCCAGCGGGGCACAATGAGCAGTTCTTC. This encodes CASSHPPAGHNEQFF.

The sample holds one count of this clone. This rearrangement joins TRBV12-2 to TRBJ2-7; the table calls TRBD2, which could not be checked here. TRBV12-2 corresponds to a pseudogene. The CDR3 runs to 18 residues. The DNA of the CDR3 is TGTGCAAGTCGCTTACCGGCTAGCGGGAGTTCTTCACCGGACGAGCAGTACTTC. Its protein product is CASRLPASGSSSPDEQYF.

CDR3 nucleotides: TGTGCCAGCAGTCAATTCAGGGGCTCCCTCTCTGGGGCCAACGTCCTGACTTTC. This codes for CASSQFRGSLSGANVLTF. The chain is built from TRBV6-2 or TRBV6-3 and TRBJ2-6; possible D gene TRBD1, 6 bases. The germline gives CDR1 MNHEY, CDR2 SVGEGT. This CDR3 spans 18 amino acids. V lost 5 bases to trimming and J lost 0 bases, with 17 bases between them.

The CDR3 loop is CASSLGNVADRAQYF. The CDR3 nucleotides are TGTGCCAGCAGCTTAGGGAATGTGGCTGACAGGGCTCAGTATTTT. The V gene is TRBV6-5, the J gene TRBJ2-3; TRBD1 matches at 7 bases. J lost 12 bases, V lost 6 bases, and 18 bases had no gene match. The CDR3 has 15 residues. Germline CDR1 and CDR2: MNHEY and SVGAGI.

The CDR3 region is CASSVASSEQFF. CDR3 DNA sequence: TGTGCCAGCAGCGTAGCGTCGAGTGAGCAGTTCTTC. The chain recombines TRBV9 with TRBJ2-1; D is unclear. This CDR3 comprises 12 residues. CDR1 SGDLS and CDR2 YYNGEE come from the germline V gene. The ends were cut back, 0 bases at V and 9 bases at J, with 7 bases in the middle.

V is TRBV12-3 or TRBV12-4 and J is TRBJ1-2, with D uncertain. Trimming cost V 8 bases and J 8 bases, with 18 bases left between them. This CDR3 spans 13 amino acids. CDR3 in DNA: TGTGCCAGCGGGAGTCGTACCCCCTCAGGCTACACCTTC. Encoded protein: CASGSRTPSGYTF.

The chain recombines TRBV5-4 with TRBJ2-2; D possibly corresponds to TRBD1 (5 bases). V gave up 0 bases and J gave up 1 base, with 7 bases separating them. The CDR3 loop spans 15 amino acids. Germline V gene data show CDR1 as SGHNT and CDR2 as YYREEE (reference sequence). The CDR3 DNA reads as TGTGCCAGCAGCTTGGTTCAGGGGAACACCGGGGAGCTGTTTTTT. Translating it yields CASSLVQGNTGELFF.

V is TRBV27 and J is TRBJ2-1; perhaps TRBD1 as D (7 bases). V was shortened by 5 bases and J by 4 bases, with 15 bases between the two germline ends. The CDR3 extends over 15 amino acids. Germline V CDR1 and CDR2: MNHEY, SMNVEV (reference sequence). This chain's CDR3 is CASSPSTGTYNEQFF. CDR3 bases: TGTGCCAGCAGTCCGTCGACAGGGACTTACAATGAGCAGTTCTTC.

The chain links TRBV28 to TRBJ2-5; the match to TRBD2 covers 7 bases. Trimming cost V 2 bases and J 1 base; bases outside gene matches: 4. The CDR3 totals 15 residues. Germline CDR1 and CDR2: MDHEN and SYDVKM. This chain's CDR3 is CASSLTSSGQETQYF. In DNA form, the CDR3 reads TGTGCCAGCAGTTTAACGTCTAGCGGCCAAGAGACCCAGTACTTC.

CDR3 amino acids: CASSQENVRLAGVKQYF. The CDR3 nucleotides are TGTGCCAGCAGCCAAGAAAACGTGAGACTAGCGGGAGTAAAGCAGTACTTC. The chain is built from TRBV3-1 (or the pseudogene TRBV3-2) and TRBJ2-7; 12 bases match TRBD2. The CDR3 runs to 17 residues. With 0 bases clipped from V and 8 bases from J, the junction kept 11 bases outside the gene matches. The germline V gene has CDR1 LGHDT and CDR2 YNNKEL (reference sequence).

The chain uses TRBV5-1 and TRBJ1-1, with TRBD1 matching over 8 bases. V was clipped by 0 bases and J by 4 bases; unmatched bases: 11. Germline-derived CDR1 and CDR2 are SGHRS and YFSETQ. The CDR3 loop spans 17 amino acids. CDR3 region: CASSLGFEVQGATEAFF. Written as DNA, the CDR3 is TGCGCCAGCAGCTTGGGATTCGAGGTCCAGGGGGCCACTGAAGCTTTCTTT.

V is TRBV7-2 and J is TRBJ1-5; weak D call: TRBD1 (5 bases). Germline CDR1 SGHTA, CDR2 FQGNSA. The CDR3 sequence is 15 residues long. V was pared by 1 base and J by 4 bases, with 11 bases between. This chain's CDR3 is CASSLGGGRNQPQHF. Written as DNA, the CDR3 is TGTGCCAGCAGCTTAGGGGGGGGGAGAAATCAGCCCCAGCATTTT.

This sequence joins TRBV6-5 and TRBJ2-7; 9 nucleotides align to TRBD2. V gave up 2 bases and J gave up 10 bases; unmatched junction bases: 9. The CDR3 is 14 residues long. Per the germline V gene, CDR1 is MNHEY and CDR2 is SVGAGI. CDR3 in amino acids: CASSYGGGRAPQYF. CDR3 in DNA: TGTGCCAGCAGTTACGGCGGCGGGAGGGCACCTCAGTACTTC.